These 17 T cell receptor beta chains were all obtained from the same sample, sequenced in a study of cytotoxic CD8 clonotypes in ibrutinib-treated CLL. Profiled with immunoSEQ multiplex PCR; TCRdb holds only in-frame clones, not every one. The repertoire consists of more than 200,000 clones, with 70% occurring once and the leading ten covering approximately 6%. Here the sequenced sample was PBMCs, taken after 12 months of ibrutinib treatment. These receptors all stem from a human donor with chronic lymphocytic leukemia.

The gene calls are TRBV30 and TRBJ1-2; D not certain. The germline gives CDR1 GTSNPN, CDR2 SVGIG (reference sequence). V lost 0 bases, J lost 6 bases, and 8 bases lay in between. The CDR3 has 12 amino acids. The CDR3 loop reads CAWSVPSNGYTF. The CDR3 DNA reads TGTGCCTGGAGTGTCCCCAGCAATGGCTACACCTTC.

This clone was counted only a few times. The chain has TRBV9 and TRBJ1-1, with D unresolved. Trimming took 3 bases from V and 1 from J, leaving 13 bases between them. The CDR3 totals 15 residues. Germline assignment: CDR1 SGDLS and CDR2 YYNGEE. CDR3 bases: TGTGCCAGCAGCGGATTAGGACCGCCGAACACTGAAGCTTTCTTT. Amino acid sequence: CASSGLGPPNTEAFF.

The chain combines TRBV19 with TRBJ1-1; D ambiguous. This CDR3 region has 14 residues. Germline assignment: CDR1 LNHDA and CDR2 SQIVND (reference sequence). Trimming took off 3 bases at V and 5 bases at J, with 13 bases between the two ends. CDR3 residues: CASSIQEAGTEAFF. As DNA, the CDR3 is TGTGCCAGTAGTATCCAGGAGGCCGGAACTGAAGCTTTCTTT.

This clone was seen more than once but under ten times. V gene TRBV9 combines with J gene TRBJ1-2; 7 positions match TRBD1. In germline, CDR1 is SGDLS, CDR2 YYNGEE. The CDR3 spans 18 residues. Trimming took 0 bases from V and 4 from J; bases not matched to a gene: 15. The CDR3 DNA reads as TGTGCCAGCAGCGTAGACCCCCTGACAGGGCGAACGGTCTATGGCTACACCTTC. This gives the protein CASSVDPLTGRTVYGYTF.

This chain connects TRBV29-1 to TRBJ1-1; D is ambiguous. The V gene's germline CDR1 is SQVTM and CDR2 ANQGSEA. Trimming took 3 bases from V and 7 from J, leaving 12 bases between them. This CDR3 has 12 residues. As DNA, the CDR3 is TGCAGCGTTGAGAGCGGAGGGAGTGAAGCTTTCTTT. Protein sequence: CSVESGGSEAFF. Based on the CDR3 plus reference TRBV29-1 and TRBJ1-1, the full variable domain is SAVISQKPSRDICQRGTSLTIQCQVDSQVTMMFWYRQQPGQSLTLIATANQGSEATYESGFVIDKFPISRPNLTFSTLTVSNMSPEDSSIYLCSVESGGSEAFFGQGTRLTVV.

The chain has TRBV15 and TRBJ2-7; 15 bases are shared with TRBD2. V shed 3 bases and J 1 base; nucleotides not matched to a gene: 7. Germline V gene sequence: CDR1 LNHNV, CDR2 YYDKDF (reference sequence). The CDR3 totals 18 residues. The CDR3 loop is CATSSSGLAGGGSYEQYF. The CDR3 DNA is TGTGCCACCAGCAGCTCGGGACTAGCGGGAGGAGGATCCTACGAGCAGTACTTC. Full variable domain (missing parts from reference TRBV15 and TRBJ2-7): DAMVIQNPRYQVTQFGKPVTLSCSQTLNHNVMYWYQQKSSQAPKLLFHYYDKDFNNEADTPDNFQSRRPNTSFCFLDIRSPGLGDTAMYLCATSSSGLAGGGSYEQYFGPGTRLTVT.

The J gene is TRBJ1-2, the V gene TRBV7-2, with 9 positions matching TRBD1. The germline gives CDR1 SGHTA, CDR2 FQGNSA. The CDR3 extends over 15 amino acids. The trim removed 5 bases at V and 3 bases at J, leaving 7 bases unmatched. This chain's CDR3 is CASSRGGQGYYGYTF. DNA for the CDR3: TGTGCCAGCAGCCGAGGGGGACAGGGATACTATGGCTACACCTTC.

The J gene is TRBJ1-5, the V gene TRBV9; 9 nucleotides align to TRBD1. The CDR3 has 15 residues. Per germline, CDR1 SGDLS and CDR2 YYNGEE. J gave up 4 bases and V 3 bases, and 5 bases lay outside the gene matches. CDR3: CASSARDRVNQPQHF. The DNA of the CDR3 is TGTGCCAGCAGCGCCCGGGACAGGGTTAATCAGCCCCAGCATTTT.

This clone has a single count. The gene calls are TRBV5-6 and TRBJ1-2; D remains ambiguous. The CDR3 length is 14 residues. CDR1 is SGHDT, CDR2 YYEEEE, per germline. V lost 6 bases, J lost 3 bases, and 15 bases lay in between. The CDR3 nucleotides are TGTGCCAGCACCCAACCTGGCCCTTACTATGGCTACACCTTC. Translating gives CASTQPGPYYGYTF.

The CDR3 coding sequence is TGCGCCAGCAGCGGGCAGGGGACCCGTCTGAACACTGAAGCTTTCTTT. Its protein is CASSGQGTRLNTEAFF. This chain uses TRBV5-1 with TRBJ1-1; a weak D match, TRBD1 (6 bases). Trimming took 4 bases from V and 0 from J, leaving 16 bases between them. The CDR3 totals 16 residues. From germline, CDR1 is SGHRS and CDR2 YFSETQ.

A remark on this clone: A junction end diverges from the germline sequence, so it may reflect a read error. This sequence joins TRBV6-4 and TRBJ1-2; D is unresolved. There are 13 residues in the CDR3. Per germline, CDR1 MRHNA and CDR2 SNTAGT. The CDR3 coding sequence is TGTGCCAGCAGTGCCACAGACCTAGGAAAATTCTACTTC. It yields the protein CASSATDLGKFYF.

The chain uses TRBV18 and TRBJ2-6; TRBD1 agrees at 7 bases. The CDR3 sequence is 19 residues long. Germline V CDR1 and CDR2: KGHSH, LQKENI. Losses at the gene ends were 3 bases for V and 0 bases for J; bases not matched to a gene: 11. As DNA, the CDR3 is TGTGCCAGCTCACCCGCCCGGAGACAGGGCTTCTCTGGGGCCAACGTCCTGACTTTC. Translation: CASSPARRQGFSGANVLTF.

This clone was recorded once. CDR3 protein: CATSVTPGAQETQYF. DNA for the CDR3: TGTGCCACCAGCGTTACCCCAGGGGCGCAAGAGACCCAGTACTTC. V usage is TRBV15 and J usage is TRBJ2-5; D may be TRBD1 (6 bases). Germline V lookup: CDR1 LNHNV, CDR2 YYDKDF (reference sequence). The CDR3 totals 15 residues. The germline V and J ends were trimmed by 5 bases and 2 bases, with 15 bases remaining between them.

The chain joins TRBV11-2 to TRBJ1-1; 8 nucleotides match TRBD1. J was trimmed by 11 bases and V by 5 bases; bases with no gene match: 7. Germline V lookup: CDR1 SGHAT, CDR2 FQNNGV. The length of the CDR3 is 12 residues. The CDR3 bases are TGTGCCAGCAGCCCGGACAGGGTATGGGCTTTCTTT. It specifies CASSPDRVWAFF.

The V and J genes are TRBV2 and TRBJ2-7; 10 bases align to TRBD1. Germline CDR1 reads SNHLY; CDR2 reads FYNNEI. Trimming removed 4 bases from V and 0 bases from J; junction bases left unmatched: 0. The CDR3 covers 14 residues. DNA of the CDR3: TGTGCCAGCAGTGGGACAGGGGGCTCCTACGAGCAGTACTTC. It specifies CASSGTGGSYEQYF.

The chain combines TRBV13 with TRBJ2-5, with D hard to call. Germline CDR1 reads PRHDT; CDR2 reads FYEKMQ (reference sequence). The CDR3 is 13 amino acids. Trimming took off 3 bases at V and 3 bases at J, with 8 bases between the two ends. CDR3 DNA: TGTGCCAGCAGCTTCCTATCAGAAGAGACCCAGTACTTC. Its protein product is CASSFLSEETQYF.

The chain has TRBV5-4 and TRBJ2-7; TRBD2 agrees at 13 bases. The CDR3 runs 16 residues. CDR1 is SGHNT, CDR2 YYREEE, per germline (reference sequence). J gave up 3 bases and V 4 bases, and 7 bases lay outside the gene matches. The CDR3 bases are TGTGCCAGCAGCCGGGGACTAGCGGGAAACTTCTACGAGCAGTACTTC. This gives the protein CASSRGLAGNFYEQYF.